The sequence of this T cell receptor beta chain was determined in a study of cytomegalovirus exposure and HLA in healthy donors (TCRdb year 2017). About the investigation overall: In an earlier analysis of around 540 of the donors, around 300 Gb of sequence data and some 120 million unique TCR beta sequences from 150 million to 200 million T cells were reported. An early release covering over 500 HLA-typed donors comprised approximately 300 gigabases of sequencing data and roughly 86 million unique TCR sequences. Among the roughly 400 genotyped donors, around 81% belonged to the genetic ancestry cluster associated with self-reported Caucasian donors. The study aimed to test whether signatures of past pathogen exposure could be identified by cataloging public T cell receptors. Using immunosequencing, the study profiled T cell repertoires from 500 to 800 subjects and related those repertoires to cytomegalovirus serostatus. A separate validation cohort of roughly 120 different subjects was used in addition to the roughly 620-subject first cohort. High-throughput TCR immunosequencing, statistical association of individual TCRs with disease status, and machine learning were combined to predict cytomegalovirus infection status. To study patterns of TCR occurrence, a later analysis re-analyzed previously published TCR beta repertoires from 700 or so donors and added high-resolution HLA genotyping. In the later analysis, no new phenotypic data were used to find candidate immune exposures; instead, reliance was placed on TCR beta sequences and their occurrence across donors. An earlier analysis of some 500 of the donors applied high-throughput TCR beta sequencing to assess whether each TCR beta V gene segment acted as functional or pseudogenic. Donor age, sex, ethnicity and CMV serostatus were compiled together with the repertoire data. A later genetic analysis used genome-wide SNP genotypes for about 60% of the roughly 700 donors, treating that subset as a discovery cohort. All discovery cohort repertoires had been generated on a single sequencing platform. Both class I and class II loci were covered by HLA typing, at four-digit resolution. Typing coverage differed by locus: A, B, C, DRB1 and DQB1 were typed in about 620-630 donors, DQA1 in 522, DPA1 in nearly 610, and DPB1 in 400 to 490. A handful of DR-DQ haplotypes were handled as single units for association and clustering because linkage in the cohort was strong. On average, roughly 200,000 unique TCR beta nucleotide sequences were sequenced per donor among a few hundred genotyped donors of the cohort, with 15% to 20% of those sequences being non-productive. Study-wide findings and limitations: Presence/absence analyses assumed roughly uniform sequencing depth across donors, an assumption that may not hold. In a later analysis, HLA-associated TCR beta chains showed more clonal expansion and lower generation probabilities than non-associated chains that were equally common. The earlier analysis of 587 of the donors excluded roughly 17 rarely observed V segments, including chromosome 9 orphons, because counts were too low. Most CMV-associated TCR beta chains appeared to be HLA-restricted in a later analysis, and the HLA associations seemed to be driven largely by CMV exposure. Cytomegalovirus status was reported to be diagnosed by the classifier with high specificity and sensitivity in both the original and validation cohorts. A later genetic analysis reported fewer N-insertions in productive TCRs among donors in an Asian-associated ancestry cluster than the approximately 700-donor mean. The 87-base-pair reads could not distinguish some IMGT-functional V segments, including TRBV6-2 and TRBV6-3, so those segments were excluded. Several of the top co-occurrence clusters appeared to be linked to parvovirus B19, influenza, CMV and Epstein-Barr virus, according to a later analysis. A further reported finding was that TCR beta sequences accurately predicted the HLA-A and HLA-B alleles for most subjects in the first cohort. Correlated functional status among segregating V segments might reflect linkage disequilibrium, but an unknown experimental factor could not be ruled out. At a false discovery rate of 0.05, a later analysis linked 15,000 to 20,000 TCR beta sequences to specific HLA alleles. A cluster of highly shared sequence variants was judged likely to be a technical artifact of the sequencing pipeline. An earlier analysis of approximately 590 of the donors showed that most TCR beta V segments appeared in productive rearrangements either about 90% or about 30% of the time, which broadly matched IMGT annotations. The cohort was sequenced for TCR beta chains only, and without alpha or paired-chain data the features that could be detected were limited. In the study, 164 TCR beta chains were listed as associated with cytomegalovirus. When HLA alleles, especially DR and DQ, strongly co-occurred, TCR associations were difficult to assign to individual alleles. The authors suggested that the approach could potentially be extended to other disease states and immunological phenotypes. V-gene and J-gene trimming of TCR beta chains was associated with a missense DCLRE1C variant in a later genetic analysis, and the association was replicated in an independent cohort. CMV serostatus was the only immune exposure information available for the cohort. Most TCR sequences were seen in very few donors, while some public TCRs were found in many individuals. HLA typing was unavailable for some donors at each locus, so association tests used only the typed subset. In a later analysis, TCR association rates were found to vary across HLA loci, with the most associated TCRs seen for DRB1 alleles and the fewest for HLA-C alleles. In vitro tests confirmed that a few of the cytomegalovirus-associated TCR beta chains recognize cytomegalovirus antigens.

The cohort comprised approximately 700 healthy bone marrow donors. At the time of sampling, all cohort members were nominally healthy, though unrecorded immune exposures were likely present. The donor was CMV seronegative and was included in the group of a few hundred seronegative cohort members. A peripheral blood sample was collected from each donor, and TCR beta sequencing was performed on peripheral blood mononuclear cells. The Qiagen DNeasy Blood Extraction Kit was used to extract genomic DNA from the blood cell samples. Library creation used the immunoSEQ multiplex PCR assay. For the multiplex PCR, a mixture combining 60 forward primers for TCR Vbeta segments and 13 reverse primers for TCR Jbeta segments was used. The CDR3 region of rearranged TCR beta genes was amplified from genomic DNA with a multiplex PCR assay. Amplified TCR beta libraries were sequenced as 87-base-pair reads on the Illumina HiSeq System. Per the source publication's procedure: A later analysis counted some 74 million unique TCR beta chains across the approximately 700 repertoires, and 9.5 million to 11 million of these chains were shared by at least two donors. Raw reads were error-corrected and collapsed into unique sequences by a nearest-neighbor algorithm in which closely related sequences were merged to remove PCR and sequencing errors. V, D and J gene segments were assigned by aligning CDR3 sequences to IMGT reference sequences. For a sequence to be retained, a match of at least six nucleotides to both a V gene segment and a J gene segment was required. A rearrangement counted as productive if the CDR3 had no stop codons and remained in frame with V and J, and every other rearrangement counted as non-productive. Following IMGT convention, CDR3 was defined as the stretch from the second conserved V-encoded cysteine up to the conserved J-encoded phenylalanine. The earlier analysis of 450 to 750 of the donors excluded any sequence lacking an unambiguous match to a single V gene segment. In an earlier analysis of more than 500 of the donors, a V segment was called functional when productive rearrangements were above 56.7%, and segregating when the standard deviation between donors exceeded 5%. A statistical classification framework was developed to diagnose cytomegalovirus status using the catalog of TCR beta chain sequences. A later analysis assigned V and J genes by comparing TCR nucleotide sequences with IMGT/GENE-DB human TR gene sequences. The TCRdist pipeline was used in a later analysis to assign CDR3 sequences and most-parsimonious VDJ recombination scenarios. A later analysis defined each TCR beta chain by its CDR3 amino acid sequence plus V-gene family, and excluded reads lacking a unique V-gene family. To address suspected cross-contamination and a sequencing artifact, a later analysis removed approximately 590 highly shared, low-generation-probability nucleotide sequences. For each public chain, a later analysis derived a clonal expansion index from normalized ranks of inferred template counts within each repertoire. In a later analysis, generation probabilities were computed using a VDJ recombination model fitted to out-of-frame rearrangements, and the results were checked against IGoR. Hypergeometric tests were used in a later analysis to score TCR-TCR, TCR-HLA and TCR-CMV co-occurrence, with a repertoire-size bias correction applied to the TCR pairs. In a later analysis, false discovery rates were estimated by permuting HLA or CMV assignments 20 times. A later analysis grouped co-occurring TCRs with DBSCAN, adding TCRdist sequence similarity when clustering within HLA-allele-positive subsets. Repertoires with fewer than 30,000 or more than 120,000 public chains were left out of co-occurrence clustering, as were several repertoires with anomalous nucleotide sharing. This immuneACCESS table, as held by TCRdb, lists in-frame sequences with V and J called but not all clones. Of the missing ones, under half trace to an unresolved V gene in checked studies; the others have no known cause. That table furnishes V, J and clone size, whereas the DNA furnished D and trimming. Recorded for this sample are some 130,000 clones; around 80% of them occurred a single time. The ten top clones hold around 1.5% of the sample.

For this clone: No cognate antigen has been identified for it. The record has no base qualities; no much larger clone is one base away.

For this chain, trimming is 2 bases at the V end and 4 bases at the J end, and the number of junction bases without a gene match is 8. Reading the germline V gene (reference sequence) gives CDR1 GTSNPN and CDR2 SVGIG. There are 15 amino acids in the CDR3, from cysteine to phenylalanine inclusive. CDR3 DNA is the only sequence kept; it has 45 bases, read in frame from the first base. The source material was PBMCs. The TCR was taken from a woman aged 18-29 years in good health and CMV-seronegative. Recombination connected TRBV30 to TRBJ2-1, with TRBD2 identical over 7 junction bases. At the DNA level, the sequence is TGTGCCTGGAGTATAGGGTGGGAGGGATACAATGAGCAGTTCTTC. The encoded protein is CAWSIGWEGYNEQFF.